Sequencing of this T cell receptor (beta chain) was carried out in a study of blood T cell repertoires in COVID-19. Study summary: PBMCs, B-cell-depleted T cells, or T cells were the source of the cDNA or gDNA that made up the material.

The authors' processing: Amplified reference gene primers provided the basis for estimating nucleated cell counts. TCRdb's copy holds only in-frame clones and misses some; the assay was immunoSEQ multiplex PCR. V and J calls and clone size are as listed in that table; D and trimming were resolved from the DNA. Among about 130,000 clones listed, approximately 80% were seen once. Sequencing was performed on peripheral blood. This clonotype was sampled from a man in his forties or fifties with active or convalescent COVID-19.

CDR3 amino acids: CASSLGAFLSYGYTF. Written as DNA, the CDR3 is TGTGCCAGCAGCTTGGGAGCATTCCTTTCGTATGGCTACACCTTC. The chain carries TRBV7-2 and TRBJ1-2; D gene uncertain. CDR1 is SGHTA and CDR2 is FQGNSA in the germline V gene. Trimming pared 3 bases from V and 5 bases from J, leaving 16 bases between. There are 15 residues in the CDR3.